This TCR beta chain is from a study of T-cell reconstitution after alpha-beta-depleted transplantation in children. General study points: From newly produced T cells came most of the T-cell counts and diversity one year after transplant. Several patients had high TCRbeta diversity at day 60; it came from surviving recipient T cells and thymic progenitors. About two months after transplant, alpha-beta T cells reportedly came from several hundred expanded graft clones.

As to this clonotype: Its specificity is not known.

The library targeted TCRbeta and was prepared with unique molecular identifiers. MiXCR, applied by TCRdb to the PCR reads, yields one record per CDR3 protein. The repertoire consists of almost 250,000 distinct CDR3 sequences, with about a quarter occurring once and the leading ten covering roughly 2.6%. V was shortened by 3 bases and J by 6 bases, with 14 bases between the two germline ends. The CDR3 is 15 amino acids. CDR1 and CDR2 (germline): SGHVS, FNYEAQ. The sample here was PBMCs, taken before TCRalphabeta/CD19-depleted stem cell transplant. This chain joins TRBV7-6 and TRBJ2-2, with D possibly matching TRBD1 (6 bases). The clonotype was recovered from a girl aged 2 to 9 with Fanconi anemia, due to receive a stem cell transplant. This chain's CDR3 is CASSLEHRAPGELFF. CDR3 in DNA: TGTGCCAGCAGCTTGGAGCACAGGGCGCCCGGGGAGCTGTTTTTT.